This entry describes one T cell receptor beta chain. Its antigen remains unknown. The data belong to a study of OX40 agonist ivuxolimab in advanced cancers. Whole-study context: The dose-escalation cohort had hepatocellular carcinoma, melanoma, renal cell or head and neck cancer.

This CDR3 region has 14 residues. V trimming: 5 bases; J trimming: 1 base; junction bases outside the gene matches: 2. From germline, CDR1 is WSHSY and CDR2 SAAADI. Study results and limitations: Averaged across samples, CD8+ T cells carried more expanded clones than CD4+ did.

Produced via immunoSEQ multiplex PCR; TCRdb's table is partial and in-frame only. The sample consists of 90,000 or so clones, over 75% of them appearing once. The receptor was derived from an adult with an advanced solid tumor such as melanoma, head and neck, liver or kidney cancer. This specimen consisted of CD4+ or CD8+ T cells sorted from blood, obtained in a trial of the OX40 agonist ivuxolimab. J is TRBJ1-2 and V is TRBV10-2; 9 bases line up with TRBD1. The CDR3 DNA sequence: TGCGCCAGCAGTATGGGACAGGGTAACTATGGCTACACCTTC. The encoded protein is CASSMGQGNYGYTF.